Here is one TCR beta chain with its context. This sample was included in a study of blood T cell repertoires in COVID-19. Study background: Donors in the United States, Italy and Spain gave samples during acute or convalescent COVID-19. T cells, B-cell-depleted T cells, or PBMCs supplied cDNA or gDNA.

Authors' methods: Scientists estimated how many nucleated cells there were by amplifying reference gene primers. TCRdb keeps only in-frame clones here, not all; method: immunoSEQ multiplex PCR. V and J calls plus clone size are reproduced from that table; the DNA served to infer D and trimming. In the table there are approximately 240,000 clones, about 85% of which are singletons. The germline gives CDR1 MGHRA, CDR2 YSYEKL. With V trimmed by 4 bases and J by 6 bases, 14 bases remained unmatched. This CDR3 has 17 amino acids. What was sequenced was peripheral blood. V is TRBV4-1 and J is TRBJ1-5; TRBD1 aligns across 8 bases. This sequence originates from a woman aged 55-70 years who had recovered from COVID-19. The CDR3: CASSPHPAGGRGQPQHF. In DNA form, the CDR3 reads TGCGCCAGCAGCCCCCACCCCGCAGGGGGCAGGGGTCAGCCCCAGCATTTT.